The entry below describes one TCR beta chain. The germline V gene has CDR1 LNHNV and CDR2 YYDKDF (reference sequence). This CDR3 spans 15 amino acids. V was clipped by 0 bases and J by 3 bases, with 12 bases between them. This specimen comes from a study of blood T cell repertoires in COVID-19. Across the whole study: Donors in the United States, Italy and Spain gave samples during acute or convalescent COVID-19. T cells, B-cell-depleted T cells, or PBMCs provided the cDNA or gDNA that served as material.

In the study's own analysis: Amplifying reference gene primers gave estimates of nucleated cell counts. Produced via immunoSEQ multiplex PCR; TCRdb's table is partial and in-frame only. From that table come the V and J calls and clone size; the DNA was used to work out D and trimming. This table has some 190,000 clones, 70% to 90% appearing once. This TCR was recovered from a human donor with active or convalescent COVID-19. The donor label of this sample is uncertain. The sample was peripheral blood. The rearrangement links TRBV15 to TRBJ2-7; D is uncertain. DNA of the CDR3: TGTGCCACCAGCAGAGATGGAAACAGCCTCTACGAGCAGTACTTC. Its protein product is CATSRDGNSLYEQYF.